This TCR beta chain was captured in a study of cytomegalovirus exposure and HLA in healthy donors. The CDR3 is 15 amino acids. The germline V gene encodes CDR1 SGHNT and CDR2 YYREEE (reference sequence). J was trimmed by 7 bases and V by 4 bases; bases with no gene match: 11. The PCR contained 60 Vbeta and 13 Jbeta primers. Data came from immunoSEQ multiplex PCR; TCRdb stores just in-frame clones and leaves some out. The sample carries about 130,000 clones, roughly four fifths recorded once. This receptor was taken from a woman aged 45 to 65 in good health and CMV-seronegative. The chain has TRBV5-4 and TRBJ2-5; 9 nucleotides align to TRBD2. The sequencing input was PBMCs. The CDR3 sequence is CASSPRREGPATQYF. The CDR3 bases are TGTGCCAGCAGCCCCCGGCGGGAGGGCCCGGCGACCCAGTACTTC.